This note documents a single T cell receptor beta chain sequence. No antigen is known for it. Profiling relied on immunoSEQ multiplex PCR, and the TCRdb table lists in-frame clones only, not all of them. The data hold about 1.5 million clones, with 95% to 99% observed a single time. This specimen comes from a study of shared clonotypes between healthy human individuals. Study findings and constraints: What naive subsets generally showed was a larger estimated richness than memory subsets showed.

CDR3 length: 13 residues. CDR1 is SGHVS, CDR2 FQNEAQ, per germline. The V gene end was trimmed by 6 bases and the J gene end by 2 bases; junction bases not matched to a gene: 4. The specimen was naive CD4+ T cells sorted from blood. The subset: CD45RA+ positively selected. This chain links TRBV7-8 with TRBJ2-7; 7 nucleotides line up with TRBD2. The receptor was isolated from a young man in good health. This CDR3 is CASSYGGTYEQYF. CDR3 coding DNA: TGTGCCAGCAGTTACGGGGGGACCTACGAGCAGTACTTC.